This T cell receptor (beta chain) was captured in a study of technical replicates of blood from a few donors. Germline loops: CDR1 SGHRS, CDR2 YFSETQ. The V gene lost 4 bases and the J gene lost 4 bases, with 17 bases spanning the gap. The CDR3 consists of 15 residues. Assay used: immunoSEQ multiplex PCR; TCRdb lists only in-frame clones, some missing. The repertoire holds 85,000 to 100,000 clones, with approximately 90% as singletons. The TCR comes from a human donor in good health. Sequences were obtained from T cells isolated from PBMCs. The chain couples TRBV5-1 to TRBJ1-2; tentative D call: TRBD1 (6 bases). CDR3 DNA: TGCGCCAGCAGCGAAACAGGGTTGAGGACCTATGGCTACACCTTC. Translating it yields CASSETGLRTYGYTF. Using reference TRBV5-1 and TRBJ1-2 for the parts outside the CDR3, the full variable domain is KAGVTQTPRYLIKTRGQQVTLSCSPISGHRSVSWYQQTPGQGLQFLFEYFSETQRNKGNFPGRFSGRQFSNSRSEMNVSTLELGDSALYLCASSETGLRTYGYTFGSGTRLTVV.